This TCR beta chain emerged from a study of blood T cell repertoires in COVID-19. Those enrolled, adults aged roughly 18 to 100 years, came from about two dozen US areas. This clone occurred once. Germline CDR1 reads SGHTA; CDR2 reads FQGNSA. CDR3 length equals 16 residues. Trimming pared 1 base from V and 4 bases from J, leaving 14 bases between. TCRdb keeps only in-frame clones here, not all; method: immunoSEQ multiplex PCR. Among about 170,000 clones listed, 70% to 90% were seen once. The TCR was taken from a woman aged 45-59 years who had recovered from COVID-19. The chain links TRBV7-2 to TRBJ1-3; D remains unclear. Material: PBMCs or T cells enriched from blood (not recorded which). The CDR3 DNA sequence: TGTGCCAGCAGCTTAGGCCCGGGGTTAAGCGGAAACACCATATATTTT. It translates to CASSLGPGLSGNTIYF.